These T cell receptor beta chains were read from a single sample in a study of OX40 agonist ivuxolimab in advanced cancers. This table comes from immunoSEQ multiplex PCR, and its TCRdb copy is limited to in-frame clones, with some not included. Found here are tens of thousands of clones, 75% to 85% of them singletons; the top ten hold 0.69%. The sequencing here drew on CD4+ or CD8+ T cells sorted from blood, taken in a trial of the OX40 agonist ivuxolimab. The source of these receptors is an adult with an advanced solid tumor such as melanoma, head and neck, liver or kidney cancer. Each CDR3 is given with its conserved first and last residue. The D gene is left open where the match is weak. Expanded clones are given a class, and other clones once, few, many or no size at all.

>once|TRBD1|TRBV7-2|TRBJ1-1
TGTGCCAGCAGCCAACAGGGGGGAGACACTGAAGCTTTCTTT
CASSQQGGDTEAFF
>once|-|TRBV2|TRBJ1-5
TGTGCCAGCAAGGAGGCAGGGGCCTACAATCAGCCCCAGCATTTT
CASKEAGAYNQPQHF
>few|-|TRBV5-1|TRBJ2-5
TGCGCCAGCACCCCAAGCCCGGGACAAGCTGGGGAGACCCAGTACTTC
CASTPSPGQAGETQYF
>-|-|TRBV6-1|TRBJ2-5
TGTGCCAGCAGAGCCGTATTGGGGCAAGAGACCCAGTACTTC
CASRAVLGQETQYF
>-|-|TRBV11-3|TRBJ2-1
TGTGCCAGCAGCTCCCTTGACCGGTGGGCAGCGACGGACAATGAGCAGTTCTTC
CASSSLDRWAATDNEQFF
>-|-|TRBV12-2|TRBJ1-2
TGTGCAAGTCCCCCTAGGAGGAGGGGAGCTAACTATGGCTACACCTTC
CASPPRRRGANYGYTF
>few|-|TRBV11-3|TRBJ2-5
TGTGCCAGCAGCCTAGGGCAGTGGGAGACCCAGTACTTC
CASSLGQWETQYF
>-|-|TRBV6-1|TRBJ2-1
TGTGCCAGCAGTGAGGCTGGACAGTTATACAATGAGCAGTTCTTC
CASSEAGQLYNEQFF
>-|-|TRBV16|TRBJ1-4
TGTGCCAGCAGCCAACAACCCGACCCTAGCGAAAAACTGTTTTTT
CASSQQPDPSEKLFF
>-|-|TRBV19|TRBJ2-7
TGTGCCAGTAGTATAGAAGGGACTGCCTACGAGCAGTACTTC
CASSIEGTAYEQYF
>once|-|TRBV10-3|TRBJ2-7
TGTGCCATCAGTGTAACAGGCCAGGGGCAGTACTTC
CAISVTGQGQYF
>-|TRBD1|TRBV4-2|TRBJ2-3
TGTGCCAGCAGCCACAGCACCGGGACAGGGACCACAGATACGCAGTATTTT
CASSHSTGTGTTDTQYF
>-|-|TRBV2|TRBJ1-5
TGTGCCAGCAGGGAATTCACAGGGATCAGGCAGCCCCAGCATTTT
CASREFTGIRQPQHF
>-|-|TRBV5-6|TRBJ2-5
TGTGCCAGCAGCTTGGCGCAGGGTCCCGACACACAAGAGACCCAGTACTTC
CASSLAQGPDTQETQYF
>-|-|TRBV6-5|TRBJ1-1
TGTGCCAGCAGGGTTAGCTTTAACACTGAAGCTTTCTTT
CASRVSFNTEAFF
>few|-|TRBV28|TRBJ2-7
TGTGCCACCTCCGCAGGACCCTACGAGCAGTACTTC
CATSAGPYEQYF
>-|-|TRBV29-1|TRBJ2-1
TGCAGCGGCCGACGTGAGCAGTTCTTC
CSGRREQFF
>-|-|TRBV5-6|TRBJ2-2
TGTGCCAGCAGCTCCCTAGTCCAGAACACCGGGGAGCTGTTTTTT
CASSSLVQNTGELFF
>-|TRBD1|TRBV5-6|TRBJ2-7
TGTGCCAGCAGCTTGGCTTGGGACAGTAGGCGCACCTACGAGCAGTACTTC
CASSLAWDSRRTYEQYF
>once|-|TRBV19|TRBJ1-1
TGTGCCAGTAGAAACGGACGGTCCATGAACACTGAAGCTTTCTTT
CASRNGRSMNTEAFF
>-|-|TRBV10-2|TRBJ2-5
TGCGCCAGCAGTGAGGTGGGGGGGCTGGGAGAGACCCAGTACTTC
CASSEVGGLGETQYF
>-|-|TRBV2|TRBJ2-7
TGTGCCAGCAACGTGGCAGGGAGTTACGAGCAGTACTTC
CASNVAGSYEQYF
>-|TRBD2|TRBV15|TRBJ2-7
TGTGCCACCAGCAGAGAACGATCCGGGACTAGCATTGGCGAGCAGTACTTC
CATSRERSGTSIGEQYF
>-|TRBD2|TRBV5-6|TRBJ2-1
TGTGCCAGCAGCTGGGGAGGGCGGACGTACAATGAGCAGTTCTTC
CASSWGGRTYNEQFF
>-|-|TRBV5-1|TRBJ1-3
TGCGCCAGCAGTTCTGTGGGCGGAGGAAACACCATATATTTT
CASSSVGGGNTIYF
>-|TRBD2|TRBV2|TRBJ2-5
TGTGCCAGCAGTGGCCGGACTAGTTCGGAGACCCAGTACTTC
CASSGRTSSETQYF
>-|-|TRBV5-8|TRBJ2-7
TGTGCCAGCAGCTTTCCCGGGAATGGGGAGCAGTACTTC
CASSFPGNGEQYF
>-|-|TRBV5-6|TRBJ1-5
TGTGCCAGCAGTTCTATCGGGGGCGGGCAGCCCCAGCATTTT
CASSSIGGGQPQHF
>-|TRBD1|TRBV5-1|TRBJ2-7
TGCGCCAGCAGCTTCGGTCCCGCCAGGGGGTCCGAGCAGTACTTC
CASSFGPARGSEQYF
>-|-|TRBV6-5|TRBJ2-7
TGTGCCAGCAGTTACGGGTACCAGCAGTACTTC
CASSYGYQQYF
>-|TRBD1|TRBV19|TRBJ1-5
TGTGCCAGTTCCGGGACAGGGGGACGGCAGCCCCAGCATTTT
CASSGTGGRQPQHF
>-|TRBD1|TRBV5-1|TRBJ1-1
TGCGCCAGCAGCTGGCAGGGGGAAGGCACTGAAGCTTTCTTT
CASSWQGEGTEAFF
>-|TRBD1|TRBV9|TRBJ2-2
TGTGCCAGCAGCGCCGACAACAGGGGGCTGAACACCGGGGAGCTGTTTTTT
CASSADNRGLNTGELFF
>-|TRBD1|TRBV9|TRBJ2-7
TGTGCCAGCAGCTCCGGGGACAGGGGGATCACCTACGAGCAGTACTTC
CASSSGDRGITYEQYF
>-|-|TRBV9|TRBJ2-7
TGTGCCAGCAGCGTAGGAGGGGGGGTCGGGGACAGAGCCTACGAGCAGTACTTC
CASSVGGGVGDRAYEQYF
>-|-|TRBV20-1|TRBJ2-3
TGCAGTGCTGTCCGTGATACGCAGTATTTT
CSAVRDTQYF
>-|-|TRBV21-1|TRBJ2-2
TGTGCCAGCAGCAAAGGGGCGGGGGAAGACACCGGGGAGCTGTTTTTT
CASSKGAGEDTGELFF
>few|-|TRBV18|TRBJ2-7
TGTGCCAGCTCACCGGGGACGGACTACGAGCAGTACTTC
CASSPGTDYEQYF
>-|-|TRBV5-1|TRBJ1-5
TGCGCCAGCAGCCTGGGGGCTGAGAGCAATCAGCCCCAGCATTTT
CASSLGAESNQPQHF
>-|-|TRBV5-6|TRBJ2-1
TGTGCCAGCAGCCAAACTGTGAGCTCCTACAATGAGCAGTTCTTC
CASSQTVSSYNEQFF
>few|TRBD1|TRBV28|TRBJ2-7
TGTGCCAGCAAGGGGGCGCGAGAGCAGTACTTC
CASKGAREQYF
>-|-|TRBV19|TRBJ2-5
TGTGCCAGTAGTATAGACGCCCTAGTTCGAGAGACCCAGTACTTC
CASSIDALVRETQYF
>-|-|TRBV19|TRBJ2-5
TGTGCCAGTAGCTCTTCCAGGCTACAGACCCAGTACTTC
CASSSSRLQTQYF
>-|TRBD2|TRBV18|TRBJ2-2
TGTGCCAGCTCACCGGAGGCTAGCGGGAACACCGGGGAGCTGTTTTTT
CASSPEASGNTGELFF
>-|-|TRBV2|TRBJ2-2
TGTGCCAGCAGTGAAAGGGACCCCGCGAACACCGGGGAGCTGTTTTTT
CASSERDPANTGELFF
>-|TRBD1|TRBV4-1|TRBJ1-2
TGCGCCAGCAGCCAAGAAATAAGTAGGACAGGGCCTCATGGCTACACCTTC
CASSQEISRTGPHGYTF